One sample yielded the 6 T cell receptor beta chains listed below, sequenced in a study of control samples from healthy donors and cancer patients (dated by TCRdb to 2018 to 2021). Libraries were built with the immunoSEQ multiplex PCR assay. Entries here come from immuneACCESS through TCRdb and include only in-frame sequences with V and J called. Some clones fail to appear in such tables; in the studies checked, an unresolved V gene covers under half of the shortfall, and the cause of the remainder is unknown. For this sample there are 160,000 or so clones; around 96% appear just once. Under 8.5% of the sample rests with the top ten. Sequencing was performed on blood. The receptors come from a woman aged 40-49 years in good health.

The chain has TRBV7-9 and TRBJ2-1, with 8 positions matching TRBD2. V lost 2 bases to trimming and J lost 5 bases; unmatched junction nucleotides: 5. The CDR3 extends over 15 amino acids. CDR1 is SEHNR and CDR2 is FQNEAQ in the germline V gene (reference sequence). In DNA, the CDR3 is TGTGCCAGCAGCTTAACCCGCGGGAGGCACAATGAGCAGTTCTTC. Translating gives CASSLTRGRHNEQFF.

The V call is TRBV21-1, the J call TRBJ2-5. TRBV21-1 is deemed a pseudogene. The length of the CDR3 is 15 residues. CDR3 protein: CASSKLEERQETQYF. In nucleotides, the CDR3 is TGTGCCAGCAGCAAATTGGAAGAACGCCAAGAGACCCAGTACTTC.

The V and J genes are TRBV14 and TRBJ2-3; D remains ambiguous. CDR1 is SGHDN and CDR2 is FVKESK in the germline V gene. The CDR3 length is 12 residues. Trimming took 4 bases from V and 6 from J, leaving 8 bases between them. The CDR3 region is CASSLGWDTQYF. CDR3 DNA sequence: TGTGCCAGCAGCCTAGGCTGGGATACGCAGTATTTT.

This clone occurred once. The V and J genes are TRBV6-2 or TRBV6-3 and TRBJ1-5, with D maybe TRBD1 (5 bases). CDR3 length equals 20 residues. Looked up from germline, CDR1 is MNHEY and CDR2 is SVGEGT. The V gene lost 1 base and the J gene lost 0 bases, with 22 bases spanning the gap. The CDR3 DNA follows: TGTGCCAGCAGTTACTTCTGGCGGGGGGAAATGACTTATAGCAATCAGCCCCAGCATTTT. Translating gives CASSYFWRGEMTYSNQPQHF.

The chain is built from TRBV6-5 and TRBJ1-5; no firm D call. Trimming took off 0 bases at V and 3 bases at J, with 9 bases between the two ends. This CDR3 contains 15 residues. Germline V CDR1 and CDR2: MNHEY, SVGAGI. CDR3 bases: TGTGCCAGCAGTTACTCCTGGCAGTTCAATCAGCCCCAGCATTTT. This gives the protein CASSYSWQFNQPQHF.

The rearrangement links TRBV4-3 to TRBJ1-5; D is uncertain. Trimming removed 0 bases at V and 0 bases at J, with 12 bases between. Germline CDR1 reads LGHNA; CDR2 reads YSLEER. The CDR3 is 17 residues long. The CDR3 coding sequence is TGCGCCAGCAGCCAAGATTTAAGCATTGCTAGCAATCAGCCCCAGCATTTT. Protein: CASSQDLSIASNQPQHF.